The entry below describes one T cell receptor (beta chain). This clone was seen only a few times. Its antigen target is currently unknown. Base quality data are lacking; no much larger clone is found one base away. The sample carries other DNA sequences with the same CDR3. The immunoSEQ Assay, a bias-controlled multiplex PCR, was used to amplify TCRbeta CDR3 regions from genomic DNA. The study's processing was this. Within the assay, amplification of reference gene primers was used to estimate how many nucleated cells each sample contained. Sequence reads were collapsed and filtered to measure the absolute abundance of every unique TCRbeta CDR3 rearrangement. For each sample, productive Simpson clonality was calculated as the square root of Simpson's diversity index across productive rearrangements. Drawn from immuneACCESS, this table holds only the in-frame rearrangements with V and J called that TCRdb kept. Clones are partly lost; checked studies trace under half to an unresolved V gene and leave the rest unexplained. V and J calls plus clone size are reproduced from that table; the DNA served to infer D and trimming. The sample table records 150,000 or so clones; around 82% of these occur just once. Jointly, the top ten make up approximately 6.8% of the sample.

This record comes from a study of blood T cell repertoires in COVID-19 (dated by TCRdb to 2020 to 2021). With regard to the full study: The collaborator samples originated in the United States, Italy and Spain and spanned the acute and convalescent phases of COVID-19. Samples came from the ongoing ImmuneRACE study (first 160 participants) plus 1,254 subjects from 6 global collaborators. Subjects who had been exposed to COVID-19, were actively infected with it, or had recovered from it provided the deeply sampled blood TCRbeta repertoires that made up the dataset. The material from the prospective study consisted of cDNA or gDNA derived from T cells, B-cell-depleted T cells, or PBMCs. The sample metadata nearly always contained a de-identified subject ID, COVID-19 status, age in years and sex. A freely available public database, intended as a resource for researchers studying the immune response to SARS-CoV-2, is where the repertoires were released. Where available, HLA class I and class II types were taken from metadata supplied by the sample provider and were not determined by assay-based typing.

Here is what the overall study found, with its caveats: Clinical and demographic metadata were provided uncurated, with the amount varying by source and participant.

At one collaborating source in Seattle, patients were enrolled during active infection and were followed longitudinally through the course of disease. Collaborating institutions collected whole blood in K2EDTA tubes following their own protocols. For TCRbeta analysis, collaborators shipped samples as frozen whole blood, isolated PBMCs, or DNA extracted from either of those sample types. The clonotype originates from a woman in her thirties or forties with COVID-19, enrolled during active disease. The sequenced material came from peripheral blood.

The DNA reads as follows: TGTGCCAGCAGTTTAAGCAAATCTTACGAGCAGTACTTC. It codes for CASSLSKSYEQYF. The sequence is built from TRBV27 and TRBJ2-7, with an unclear D gene assignment. Including cysteine and phenylalanine, the CDR3 has 13 amino acids. The read is trimmed to its CDR3 DNA, 39 bases read in frame from base 1. Trimming removed 2 bases from V and 4 bases from J, leaving 9 bases between the germline ends. The germline V gene (reference sequence) sets CDR1 to MNHEY and CDR2 to SMNVEV.